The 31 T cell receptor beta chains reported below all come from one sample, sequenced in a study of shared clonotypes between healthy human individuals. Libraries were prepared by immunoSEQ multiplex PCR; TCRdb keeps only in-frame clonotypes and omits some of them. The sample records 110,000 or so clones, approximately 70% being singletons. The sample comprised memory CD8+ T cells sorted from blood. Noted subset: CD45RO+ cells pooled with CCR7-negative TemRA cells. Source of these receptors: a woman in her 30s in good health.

The DNA of the CDR3 is TGTGCCAGCAGGGGGGGGCCTGAAGCTTTCTTT. This codes for CASRGGPEAFF. This chain joins TRBV27 and TRBJ1-1; tentatively, D is TRBD1 (6 bases). The V gene lost 6 bases and the J gene lost 6 bases, with 8 bases spanning the gap. CDR1 and CDR2 from the germline V gene are MNHEY and SMNVEV (reference sequence). The CDR3 runs to 11 residues.

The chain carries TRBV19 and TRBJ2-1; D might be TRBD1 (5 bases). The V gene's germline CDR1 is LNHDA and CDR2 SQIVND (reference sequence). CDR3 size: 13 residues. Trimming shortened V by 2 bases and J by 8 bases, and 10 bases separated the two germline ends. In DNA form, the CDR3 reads TGTGCCAGTAGTATAAAAGGGGCCGATGAGCAGTTCTTC. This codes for CASSIKGADEQFF.

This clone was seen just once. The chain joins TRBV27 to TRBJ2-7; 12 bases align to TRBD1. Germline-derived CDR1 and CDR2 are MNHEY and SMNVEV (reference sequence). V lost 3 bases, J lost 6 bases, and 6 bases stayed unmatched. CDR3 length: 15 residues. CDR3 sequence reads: CASSFIGTGGAEQYF. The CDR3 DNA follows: TGTGCCAGCAGTTTTATTGGGACAGGGGGCGCCGAGCAGTACTTC.

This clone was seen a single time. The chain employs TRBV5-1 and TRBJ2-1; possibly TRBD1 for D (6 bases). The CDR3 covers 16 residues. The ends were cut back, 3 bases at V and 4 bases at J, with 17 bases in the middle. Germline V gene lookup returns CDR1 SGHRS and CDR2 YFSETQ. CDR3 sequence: CASSSGTREGYNEQFF. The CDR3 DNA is TGCGCCAGCAGCTCCGGGACAAGAGAGGGTTACAATGAGCAGTTCTTC.

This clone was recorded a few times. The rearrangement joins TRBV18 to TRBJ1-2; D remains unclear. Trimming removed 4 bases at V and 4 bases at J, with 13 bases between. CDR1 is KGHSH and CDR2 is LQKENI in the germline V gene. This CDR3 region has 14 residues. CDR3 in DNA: TGTGCCAGCTCACGGTGGCAGGCGTTCTATGGCTACACCTTC. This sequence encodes CASSRWQAFYGYTF.

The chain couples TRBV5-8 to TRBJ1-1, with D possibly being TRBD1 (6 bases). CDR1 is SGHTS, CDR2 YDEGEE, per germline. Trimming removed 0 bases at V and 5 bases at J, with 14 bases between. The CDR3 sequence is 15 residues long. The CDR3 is CASSLVQGSGTEAFF. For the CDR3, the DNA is TGTGCCAGCAGCTTGGTTCAGGGGTCGGGGACTGAAGCTTTCTTT.

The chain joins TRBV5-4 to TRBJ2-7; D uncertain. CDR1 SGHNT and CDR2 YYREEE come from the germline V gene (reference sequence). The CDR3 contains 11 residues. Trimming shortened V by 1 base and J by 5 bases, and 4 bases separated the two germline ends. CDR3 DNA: TGTGCCAGCAGCTTGTTAAACGAGCAGTACTTC. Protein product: CASSLLNEQYF.

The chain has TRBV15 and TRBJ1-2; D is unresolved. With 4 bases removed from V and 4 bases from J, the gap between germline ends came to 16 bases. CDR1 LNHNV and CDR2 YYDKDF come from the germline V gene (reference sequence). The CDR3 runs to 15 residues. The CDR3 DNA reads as TGTGCCACCAGCAATCAGGACGGCCCCAGCTATGGCTACACCTTC. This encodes CATSNQDGPSYGYTF. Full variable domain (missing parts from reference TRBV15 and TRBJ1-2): DAMVIQNPRYQVTQFGKPVTLSCSQTLNHNVMYWYQQKSSQAPKLLFHYYDKDFNNEADTPDNFQSRRPNTSFCFLDIRSPGLGDTAMYLCATSNQDGPSYGYTFGSGTRLTVV.

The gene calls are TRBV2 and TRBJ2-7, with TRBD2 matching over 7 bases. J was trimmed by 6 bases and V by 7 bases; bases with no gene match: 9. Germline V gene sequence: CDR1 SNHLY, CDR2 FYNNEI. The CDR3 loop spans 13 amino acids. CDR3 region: CASKASGTGEQYF. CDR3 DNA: TGTGCCAGCAAAGCAAGCGGGACCGGCGAGCAGTACTTC.

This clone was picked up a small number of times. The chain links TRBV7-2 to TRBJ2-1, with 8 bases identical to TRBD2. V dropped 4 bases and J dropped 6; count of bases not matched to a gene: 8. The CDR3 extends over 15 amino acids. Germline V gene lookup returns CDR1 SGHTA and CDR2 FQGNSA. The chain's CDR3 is CASSSGTSDSNEQFF. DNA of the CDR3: TGTGCCAGCAGCTCCGGGACTAGTGATAGCAATGAGCAGTTCTTC.

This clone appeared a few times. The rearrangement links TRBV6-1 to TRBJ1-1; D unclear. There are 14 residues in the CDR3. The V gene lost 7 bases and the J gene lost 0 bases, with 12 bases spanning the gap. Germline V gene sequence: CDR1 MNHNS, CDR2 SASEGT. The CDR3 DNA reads TGTGCCAGCACGTGGAGTCACTTGAACACTGAAGCTTTCTTT. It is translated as CASTWSHLNTEAFF.

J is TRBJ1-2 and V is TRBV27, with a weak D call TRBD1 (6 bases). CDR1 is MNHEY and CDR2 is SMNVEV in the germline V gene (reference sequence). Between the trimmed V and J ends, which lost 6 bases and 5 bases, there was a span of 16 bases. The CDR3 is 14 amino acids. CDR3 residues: CASSPLGGLYGYTF. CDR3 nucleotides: TGTGCCAGCAGCCCCTTAGGGGGGTTATATGGCTACACCTTC.

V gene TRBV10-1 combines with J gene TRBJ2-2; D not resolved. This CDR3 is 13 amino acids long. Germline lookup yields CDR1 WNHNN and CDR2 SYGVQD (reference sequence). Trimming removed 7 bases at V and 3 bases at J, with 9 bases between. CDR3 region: CASTVLYTGELFF. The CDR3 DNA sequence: TGCGCCAGCACCGTCCTATACACCGGGGAGCTGTTTTTT.

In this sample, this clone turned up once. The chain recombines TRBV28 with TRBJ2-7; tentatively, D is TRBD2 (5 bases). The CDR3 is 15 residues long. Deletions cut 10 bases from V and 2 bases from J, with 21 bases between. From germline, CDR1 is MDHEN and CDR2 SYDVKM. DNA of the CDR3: TGTGCCACCTTCGACGGACTGTTACTACCCTACGAGCAGTACTTC. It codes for CATFDGLLLPYEQYF.

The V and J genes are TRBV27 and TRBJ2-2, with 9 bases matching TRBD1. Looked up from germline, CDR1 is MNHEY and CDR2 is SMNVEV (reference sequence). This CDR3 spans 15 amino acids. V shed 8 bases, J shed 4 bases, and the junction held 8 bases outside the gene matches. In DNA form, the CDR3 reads TGTGCCAGCCGTCCCGGGACAGGGATCACCGGGGAGCTGTTTTTT. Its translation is CASRPGTGITGELFF.

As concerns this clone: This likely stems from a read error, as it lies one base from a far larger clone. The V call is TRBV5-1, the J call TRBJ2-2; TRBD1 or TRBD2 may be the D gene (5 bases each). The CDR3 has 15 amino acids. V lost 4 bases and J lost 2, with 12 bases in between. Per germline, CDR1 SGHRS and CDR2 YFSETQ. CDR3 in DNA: TGCGCCAGCAGCCTGCTGGGACCAAACACCGGGGAGCTGTTTTTT. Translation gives CASSLLGPNTGELFF.

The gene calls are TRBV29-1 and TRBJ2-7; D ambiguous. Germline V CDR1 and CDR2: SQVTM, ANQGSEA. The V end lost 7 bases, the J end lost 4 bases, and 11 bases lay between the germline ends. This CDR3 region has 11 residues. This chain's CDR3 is CSGHFGYEQYF. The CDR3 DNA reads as TGCAGCGGCCACTTCGGTTACGAGCAGTACTTC.

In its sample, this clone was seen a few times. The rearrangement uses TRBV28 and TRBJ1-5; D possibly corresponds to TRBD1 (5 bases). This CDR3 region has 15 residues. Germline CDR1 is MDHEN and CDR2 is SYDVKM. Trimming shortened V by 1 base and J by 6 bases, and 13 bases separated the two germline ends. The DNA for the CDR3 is TGTGCCAGCAGTTTATTTGGCGGGGCATTTCAGCCCCAGCATTTT. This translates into CASSLFGGAFQPQHF.

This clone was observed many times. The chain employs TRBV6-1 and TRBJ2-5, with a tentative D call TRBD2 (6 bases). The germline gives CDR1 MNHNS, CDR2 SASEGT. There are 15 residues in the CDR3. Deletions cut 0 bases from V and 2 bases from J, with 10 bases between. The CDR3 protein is CASSEAGGGQETQYF. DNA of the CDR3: TGTGCCAGCAGTGAAGCGGGAGGAGGACAAGAGACCCAGTACTTC.

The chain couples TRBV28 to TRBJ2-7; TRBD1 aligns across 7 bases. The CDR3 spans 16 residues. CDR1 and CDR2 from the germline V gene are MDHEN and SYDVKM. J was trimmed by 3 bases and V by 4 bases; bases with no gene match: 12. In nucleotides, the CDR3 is TGTGCCAGCAGTTCTGCGACAGGGAAAGTTCTCTACGAGCAGTACTTC. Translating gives CASSSATGKVLYEQYF.

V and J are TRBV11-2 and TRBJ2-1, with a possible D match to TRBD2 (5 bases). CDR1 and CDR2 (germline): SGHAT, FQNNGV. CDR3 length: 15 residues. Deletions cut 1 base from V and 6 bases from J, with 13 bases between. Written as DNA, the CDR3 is TGTGCCAGCAGCTTAGCTGGTGGGGAGAGCAATGAGCAGTTCTTC. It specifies CASSLAGGESNEQFF.

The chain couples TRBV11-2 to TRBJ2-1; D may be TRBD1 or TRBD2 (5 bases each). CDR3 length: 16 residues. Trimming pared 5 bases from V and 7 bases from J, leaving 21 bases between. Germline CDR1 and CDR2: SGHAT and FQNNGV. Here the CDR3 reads CASSVFAGTRINEQFF. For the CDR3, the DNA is TGTGCCAGCAGCGTCTTTGCCGGGACGAGGATAAATGAGCAGTTCTTC.

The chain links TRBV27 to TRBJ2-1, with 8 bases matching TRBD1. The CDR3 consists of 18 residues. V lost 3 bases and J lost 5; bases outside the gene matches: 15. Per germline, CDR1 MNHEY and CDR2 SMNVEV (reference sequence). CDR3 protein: CASSFHSGAGGLHNEQFF. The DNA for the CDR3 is TGTGCCAGCAGTTTCCACAGTGGGGCAGGGGGCCTTCACAATGAGCAGTTCTTC.

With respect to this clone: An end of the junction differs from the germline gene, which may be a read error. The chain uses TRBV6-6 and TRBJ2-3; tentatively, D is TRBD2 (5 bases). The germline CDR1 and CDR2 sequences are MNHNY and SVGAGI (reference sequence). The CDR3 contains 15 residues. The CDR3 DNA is TGTGCCAGCAGTGACTCCCCGGGGAGCACAGATACGCAGTATTTT. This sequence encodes CASSDSPGSTDTQYF.

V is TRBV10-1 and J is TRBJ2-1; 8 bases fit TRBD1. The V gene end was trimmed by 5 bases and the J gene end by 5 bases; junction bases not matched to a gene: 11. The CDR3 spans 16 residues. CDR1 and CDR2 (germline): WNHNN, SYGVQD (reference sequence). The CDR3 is CASSPQGALFDNEQFF. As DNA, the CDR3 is TGCGCCAGCAGTCCCCAGGGGGCTCTCTTTGACAATGAGCAGTTCTTC.

The CDR3 DNA reads TGTGCCAGCTCATCGCTCCGTTACAATGAGCAGTTCTTC. This translates into CASSSLRYNEQFF. The rearrangement joins TRBV18 to TRBJ2-1; D remains ambiguous. In germline, CDR1 is KGHSH, CDR2 LQKENI. The CDR3 consists of 13 residues. V was shortened by 5 bases and J by 4 bases, with 9 bases between the two germline ends.

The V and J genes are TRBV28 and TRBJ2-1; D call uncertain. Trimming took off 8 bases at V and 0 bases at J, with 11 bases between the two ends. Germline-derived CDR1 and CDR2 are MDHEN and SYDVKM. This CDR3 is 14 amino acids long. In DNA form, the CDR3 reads TGTGCCAGCTTGCGACAACCCTCCTACAATGAGCAGTTCTTC. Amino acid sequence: CASLRQPSYNEQFF.

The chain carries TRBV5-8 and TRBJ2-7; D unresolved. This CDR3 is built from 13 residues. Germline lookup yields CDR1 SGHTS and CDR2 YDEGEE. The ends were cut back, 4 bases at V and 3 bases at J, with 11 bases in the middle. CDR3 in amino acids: CASSRNPNYEQYF. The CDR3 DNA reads TGTGCCAGCAGCAGAAACCCCAACTACGAGCAGTACTTC. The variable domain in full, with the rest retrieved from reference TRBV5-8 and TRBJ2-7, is EAGVTQSPTHLIKTRGQQATLRCSPISGHTSVYWYQQALGLGLQFLLWYDEGEERNRGNFPPRFSGRQFPNYSSELNVNALELEDSALYLCASSRNPNYEQYFGPGTRLTVT.

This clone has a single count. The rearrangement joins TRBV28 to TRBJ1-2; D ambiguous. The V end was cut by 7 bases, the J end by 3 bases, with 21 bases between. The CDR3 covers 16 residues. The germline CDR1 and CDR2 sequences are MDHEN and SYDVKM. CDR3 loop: CASTPRAIRSDYGYTF. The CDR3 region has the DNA TGTGCCAGCACCCCGAGAGCTATACGGAGCGACTATGGCTACACCTTC.

The CDR3 bases are TGCAGCGTTGAAGGCATAGGAGATACGCAGTATTTT. It specifies CSVEGIGDTQYF. The rearrangement links TRBV29-1 to TRBJ2-3; D ambiguous. The germline gives CDR1 SQVTM, CDR2 ANQGSEA. The ends were cut back, 1 base at V and 5 bases at J, with 7 bases in the middle. This CDR3 region has 12 residues.

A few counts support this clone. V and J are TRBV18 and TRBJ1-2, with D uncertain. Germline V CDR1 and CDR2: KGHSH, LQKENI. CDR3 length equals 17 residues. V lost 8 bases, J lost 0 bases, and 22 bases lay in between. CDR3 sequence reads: CASTHSSRDGANYGYTF. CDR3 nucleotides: TGTGCCAGCACCCATTCCTCACGCGACGGAGCTAACTATGGCTACACCTTC.